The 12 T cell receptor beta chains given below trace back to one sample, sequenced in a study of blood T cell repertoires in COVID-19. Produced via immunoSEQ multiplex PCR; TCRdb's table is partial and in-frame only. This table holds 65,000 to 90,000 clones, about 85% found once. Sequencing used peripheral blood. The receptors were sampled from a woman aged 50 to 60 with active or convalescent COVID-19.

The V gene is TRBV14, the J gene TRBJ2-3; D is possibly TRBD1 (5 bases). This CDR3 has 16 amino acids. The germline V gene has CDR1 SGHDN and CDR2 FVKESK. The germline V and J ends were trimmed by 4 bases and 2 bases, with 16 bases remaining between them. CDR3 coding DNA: TGTGCCAGCAGCCCATGGACACGGGCAACCACAGATACGCAGTATTTT. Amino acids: CASSPWTRATTDTQYF.

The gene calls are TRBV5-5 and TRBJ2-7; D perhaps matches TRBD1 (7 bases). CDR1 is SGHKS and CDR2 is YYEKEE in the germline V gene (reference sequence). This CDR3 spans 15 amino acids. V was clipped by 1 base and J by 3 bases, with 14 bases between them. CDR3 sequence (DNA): TGTGCCAGCAGCTTGTCTTCAGGGGGGCTCTACGAGCAGTACTTC. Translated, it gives CASSLSSGGLYEQYF.

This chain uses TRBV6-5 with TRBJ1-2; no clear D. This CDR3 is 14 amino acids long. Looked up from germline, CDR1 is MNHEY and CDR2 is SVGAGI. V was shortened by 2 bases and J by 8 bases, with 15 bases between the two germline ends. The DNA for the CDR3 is TGTGCCAGCAGTTACGGGAGAGAAGTGGAAGGCTACACCTTC. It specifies CASSYGREVEGYTF.

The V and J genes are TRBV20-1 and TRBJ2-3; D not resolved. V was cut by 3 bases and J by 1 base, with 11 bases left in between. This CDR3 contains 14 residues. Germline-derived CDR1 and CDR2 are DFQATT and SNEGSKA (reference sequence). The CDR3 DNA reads TGCAGTGCTAGTACTAACCCCGGCACAGATACGCAGTATTTT. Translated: CSASTNPGTDTQYF.

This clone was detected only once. The CDR3 nucleotides read TGTGCCAGCAGTTATTACCGGGGGGGGAGCGAGCAGTACTTC. It is translated as CASSYYRGGSEQYF. The genes are TRBV27 and TRBJ2-7; TRBD2 agrees at 8 bases. Unmatched junction bases numbered 8, after V lost 4 bases and J lost 6 bases. Germline V gene sequence: CDR1 MNHEY, CDR2 SMNVEV (reference sequence). The CDR3 has 14 amino acids.

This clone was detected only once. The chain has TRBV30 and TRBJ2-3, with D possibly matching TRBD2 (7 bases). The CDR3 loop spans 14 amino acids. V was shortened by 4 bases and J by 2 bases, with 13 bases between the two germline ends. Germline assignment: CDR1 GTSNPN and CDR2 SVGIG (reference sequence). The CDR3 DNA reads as TGTGCCTGGACGGGGGGCCAAAACACAGATACGCAGTATTTT. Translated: CAWTGGQNTDTQYF.

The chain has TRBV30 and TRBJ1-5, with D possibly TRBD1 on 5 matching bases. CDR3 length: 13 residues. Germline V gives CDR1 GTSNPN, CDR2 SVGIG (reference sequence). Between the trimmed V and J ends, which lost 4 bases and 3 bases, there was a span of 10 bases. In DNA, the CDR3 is TGTGCCTGGAACCAGGGTCCCAATCAGCCCCAGCATTTT. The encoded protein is CAWNQGPNQPQHF.

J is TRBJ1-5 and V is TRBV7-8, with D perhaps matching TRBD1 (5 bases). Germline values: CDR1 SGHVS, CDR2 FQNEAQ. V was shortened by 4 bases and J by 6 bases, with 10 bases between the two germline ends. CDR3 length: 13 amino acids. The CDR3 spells CASSSTAGQPQHF. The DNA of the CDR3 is TGTGCCAGCAGCTCGACAGCTGGTCAGCCCCAGCATTTT.

CDR3: CASSIDHWGGEQYF. The CDR3 DNA sequence: TGTGCCAGTAGTATAGATCATTGGGGAGGCGAGCAGTACTTC. The chain recombines TRBV19 with TRBJ2-7; weak D call: TRBD2 (6 bases). Germline values: CDR1 LNHDA, CDR2 SQIVND (reference sequence). There are 14 residues in the CDR3. V shed 0 bases and J shed 6 bases, with 12 bases lying between them.

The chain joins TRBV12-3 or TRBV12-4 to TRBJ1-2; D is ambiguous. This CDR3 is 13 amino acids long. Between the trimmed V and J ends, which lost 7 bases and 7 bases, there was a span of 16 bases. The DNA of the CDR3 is TGTGCCAGCAAGCGCCAGAATTACGGTGGCTACACCTTC. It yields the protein CASKRQNYGGYTF.

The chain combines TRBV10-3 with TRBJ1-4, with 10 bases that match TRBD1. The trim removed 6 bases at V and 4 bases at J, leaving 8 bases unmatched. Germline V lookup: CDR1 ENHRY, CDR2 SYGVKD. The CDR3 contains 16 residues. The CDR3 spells CAIREGTGDDNEKLFF. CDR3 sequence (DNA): TGTGCCATCAGAGAGGGGACAGGGGATGATAATGAAAAACTGTTTTTT.

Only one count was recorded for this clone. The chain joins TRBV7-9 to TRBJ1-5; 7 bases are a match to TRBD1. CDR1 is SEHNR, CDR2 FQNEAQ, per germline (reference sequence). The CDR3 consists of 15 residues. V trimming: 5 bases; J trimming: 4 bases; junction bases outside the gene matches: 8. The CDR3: CASSPPGQANQPQHF. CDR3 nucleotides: TGTGCCAGCAGCCCGCCAGGACAGGCTAATCAGCCCCAGCATTTT.